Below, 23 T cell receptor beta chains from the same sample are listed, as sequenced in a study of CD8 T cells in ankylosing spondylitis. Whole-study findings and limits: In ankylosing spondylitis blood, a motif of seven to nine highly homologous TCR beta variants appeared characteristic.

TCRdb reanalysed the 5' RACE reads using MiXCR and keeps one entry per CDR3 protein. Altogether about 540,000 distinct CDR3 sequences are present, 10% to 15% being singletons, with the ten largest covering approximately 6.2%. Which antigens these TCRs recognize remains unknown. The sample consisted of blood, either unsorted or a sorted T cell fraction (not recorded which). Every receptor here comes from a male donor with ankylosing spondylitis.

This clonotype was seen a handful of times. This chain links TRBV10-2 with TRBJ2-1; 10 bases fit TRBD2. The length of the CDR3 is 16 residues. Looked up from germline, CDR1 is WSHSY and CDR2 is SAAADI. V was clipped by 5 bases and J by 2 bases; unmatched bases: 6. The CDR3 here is CASSLWTSGPYNEQFF. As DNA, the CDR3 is TGCGCCAGCAGTCTTTGGACTAGCGGCCCCTACAATGAGCAGTTCTTC.

The CDR3 DNA sequence: TGTGCCAGCAGCTACGGACAGGGGCCTGACGATGAGCAGTTCTTC. Residues: CASSYGQGPDDEQFF. The chain uses TRBV7-9 and TRBJ2-1; 9 bases match TRBD1. Per the germline V gene, CDR1 is SEHNR and CDR2 is FQNEAQ (reference sequence). The ends lost 4 bases at V and 8 bases at J; junction bases unmatched: 9. The CDR3 length is 15 residues.

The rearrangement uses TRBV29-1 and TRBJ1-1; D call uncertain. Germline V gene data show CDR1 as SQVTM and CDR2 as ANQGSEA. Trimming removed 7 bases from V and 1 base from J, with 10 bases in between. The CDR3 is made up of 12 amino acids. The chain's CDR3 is CSAAPANTEAFF. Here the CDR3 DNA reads TGCAGCGCCGCCCCAGCGAACACTGAAGCTTTCTTT.

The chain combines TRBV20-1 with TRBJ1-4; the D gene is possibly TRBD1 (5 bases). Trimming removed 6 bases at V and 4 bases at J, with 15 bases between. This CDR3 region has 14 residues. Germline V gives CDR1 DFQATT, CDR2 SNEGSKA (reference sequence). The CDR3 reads CSARQPIFNEKLFF. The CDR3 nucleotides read TGCAGTGCGCGACAGCCCATATTTAATGAAAAACTGTTTTTT.

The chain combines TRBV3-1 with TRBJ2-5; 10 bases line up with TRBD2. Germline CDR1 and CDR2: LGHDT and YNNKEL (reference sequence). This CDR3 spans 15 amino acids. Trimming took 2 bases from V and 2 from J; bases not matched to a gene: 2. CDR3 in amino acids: CASSQYSGRQETQYF. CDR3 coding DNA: TGTGCCAGCAGCCAATATAGCGGGAGGCAAGAGACCCAGTACTTC.

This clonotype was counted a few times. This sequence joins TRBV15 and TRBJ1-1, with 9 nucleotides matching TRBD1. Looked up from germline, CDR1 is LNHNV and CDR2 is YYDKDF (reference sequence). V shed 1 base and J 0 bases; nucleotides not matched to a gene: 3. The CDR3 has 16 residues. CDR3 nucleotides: TGTGCCACCAGCAGAGGACAGGGGGTACTGAACACTGAAGCTTTCTTT. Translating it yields CATSRGQGVLNTEAFF.

The CDR3, as DNA: TGCAGTGCTAGGGCGGGACAGGGGATCTACGAGCAGTACTTC. This translates into CSARAGQGIYEQYF. The V call is TRBV20-1, the J call TRBJ2-7; 10 nucleotides match TRBD1. From germline, CDR1 is DFQATT and CDR2 SNEGSKA (reference sequence). V lost 3 bases, J lost 3 bases, and 5 bases stayed unmatched. The CDR3 length is 14 residues.

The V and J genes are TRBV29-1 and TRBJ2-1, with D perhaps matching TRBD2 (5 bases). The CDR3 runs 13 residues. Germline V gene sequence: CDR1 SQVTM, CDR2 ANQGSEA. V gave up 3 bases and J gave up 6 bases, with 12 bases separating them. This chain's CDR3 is CSVDRGHGNEQFF. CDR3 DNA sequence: TGCAGCGTTGATCGAGGGCATGGCAATGAGCAGTTCTTC.

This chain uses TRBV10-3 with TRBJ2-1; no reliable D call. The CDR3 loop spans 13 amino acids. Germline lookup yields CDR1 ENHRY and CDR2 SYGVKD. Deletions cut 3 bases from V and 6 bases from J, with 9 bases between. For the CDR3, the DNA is TGTGCCATCAGTGACCCTCTGGGCAATGAGCAGTTCTTC. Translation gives CAISDPLGNEQFF.

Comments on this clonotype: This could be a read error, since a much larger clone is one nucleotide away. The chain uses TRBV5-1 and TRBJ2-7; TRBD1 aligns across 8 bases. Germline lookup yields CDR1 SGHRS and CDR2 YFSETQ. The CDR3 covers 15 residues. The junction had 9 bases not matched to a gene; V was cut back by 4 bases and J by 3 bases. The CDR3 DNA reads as TGCGCCAGCAGCATGAATCCGGACAGGGACTACGAGCAGTACTTC. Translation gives CASSMNPDRDYEQYF.

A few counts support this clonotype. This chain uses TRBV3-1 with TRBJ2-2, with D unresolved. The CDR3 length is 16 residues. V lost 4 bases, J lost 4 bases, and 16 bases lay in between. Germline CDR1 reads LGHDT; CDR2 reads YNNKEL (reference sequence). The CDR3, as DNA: TGTGCCAGCAGCCCGGAGCGAGCCATAGGCACCGGGGAGCTGTTTTTT. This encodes CASSPERAIGTGELFF.

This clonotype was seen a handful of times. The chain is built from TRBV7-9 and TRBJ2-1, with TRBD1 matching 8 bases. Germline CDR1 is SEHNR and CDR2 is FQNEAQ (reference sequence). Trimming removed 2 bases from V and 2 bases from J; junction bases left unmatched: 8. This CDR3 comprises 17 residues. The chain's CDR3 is CASSLPFTGGTYNEQFF. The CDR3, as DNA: TGTGCCAGCAGCTTACCCTTTACAGGGGGGACCTACAATGAGCAGTTCTTC.

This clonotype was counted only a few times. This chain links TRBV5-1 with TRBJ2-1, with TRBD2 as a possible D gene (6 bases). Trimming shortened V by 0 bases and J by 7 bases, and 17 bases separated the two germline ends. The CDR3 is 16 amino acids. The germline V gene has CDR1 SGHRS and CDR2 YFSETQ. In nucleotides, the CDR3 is TGCGCCAGCAGCTTGGCGAGGGCGGGATGGGGAAATGAGCAGTTCTTC. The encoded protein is CASSLARAGWGNEQFF. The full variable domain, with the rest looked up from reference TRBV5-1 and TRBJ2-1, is KAGVTQTPRYLIKTRGQQVTLSCSPISGHRSVSWYQQTPGQGLQFLFEYFSETQRNKGNFPGRFSGRQFSNSRSEMNVSTLELGDSALYLCASSLARAGWGNEQFFGPGTRLTVL.

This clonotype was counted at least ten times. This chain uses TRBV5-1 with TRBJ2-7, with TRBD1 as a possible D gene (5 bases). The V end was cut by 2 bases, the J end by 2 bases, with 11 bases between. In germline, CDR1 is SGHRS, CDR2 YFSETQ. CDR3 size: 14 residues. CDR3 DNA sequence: TGCGCCAGCAGCTTCCAGGACACCACCTACGAGCAGTACTTC. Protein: CASSFQDTTYEQYF.

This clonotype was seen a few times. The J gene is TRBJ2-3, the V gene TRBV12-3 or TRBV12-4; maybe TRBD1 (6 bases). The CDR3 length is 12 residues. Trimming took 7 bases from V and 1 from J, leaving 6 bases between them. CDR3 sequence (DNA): TGTGCCAGCACAGGGGGCACAGATACGCAGTATTTT. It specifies CASTGGTDTQYF.

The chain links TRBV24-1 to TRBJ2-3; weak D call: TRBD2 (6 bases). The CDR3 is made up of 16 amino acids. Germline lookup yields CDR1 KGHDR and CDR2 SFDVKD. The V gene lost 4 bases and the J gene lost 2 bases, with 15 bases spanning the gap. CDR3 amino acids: CATSDRGSGFTDTQYF. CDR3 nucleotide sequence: TGTGCCACCAGTGACCGGGGGTCGGGTTTCACAGATACGCAGTATTTT.

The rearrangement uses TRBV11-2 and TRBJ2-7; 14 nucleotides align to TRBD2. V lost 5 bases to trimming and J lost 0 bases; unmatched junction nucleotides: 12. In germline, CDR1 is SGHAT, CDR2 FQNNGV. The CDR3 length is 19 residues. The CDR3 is CASSARLAGGSFSSYEQYF. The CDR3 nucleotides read TGTGCCAGCAGCGCCCGACTAGCGGGAGGGTCATTCAGCTCCTACGAGCAGTACTTC.

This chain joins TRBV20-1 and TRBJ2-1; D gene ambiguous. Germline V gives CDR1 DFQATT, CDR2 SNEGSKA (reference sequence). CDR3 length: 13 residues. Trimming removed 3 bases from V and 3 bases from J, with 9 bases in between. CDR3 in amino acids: CSARSDIYNEQFF. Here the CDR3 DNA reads TGCAGTGCTAGGTCGGATATCTACAATGAGCAGTTCTTC.

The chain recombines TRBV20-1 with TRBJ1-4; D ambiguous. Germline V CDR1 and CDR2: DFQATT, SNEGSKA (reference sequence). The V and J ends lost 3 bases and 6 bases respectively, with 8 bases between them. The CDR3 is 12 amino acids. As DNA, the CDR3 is TGCAGTGCTAGGCGGCCTGATGAAAAACTGTTTTTT. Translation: CSARRPDEKLFF.

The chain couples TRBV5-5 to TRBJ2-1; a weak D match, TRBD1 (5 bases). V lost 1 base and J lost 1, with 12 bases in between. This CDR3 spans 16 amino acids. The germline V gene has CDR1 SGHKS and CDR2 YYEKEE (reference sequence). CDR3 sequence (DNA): TGTGCCAGCAGCTTGTTGGGCAGGGTATCCTACAATGAGCAGTTCTTC. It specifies CASSLLGRVSYNEQFF. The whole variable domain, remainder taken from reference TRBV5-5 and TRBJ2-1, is DAGVTQSPTHLIKTRGQQVTLRCSPISGHKSVSWYQQVLGQGPQFIFQYYEKEERGRGNFPDRFSARQFPNYSSELNVNALLLGDSALYLCASSLLGRVSYNEQFFGPGTRLTVL.

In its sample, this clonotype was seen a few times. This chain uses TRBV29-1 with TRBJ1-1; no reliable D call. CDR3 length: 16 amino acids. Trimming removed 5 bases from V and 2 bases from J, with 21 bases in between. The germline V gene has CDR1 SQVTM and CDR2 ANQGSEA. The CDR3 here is CSVHLLPGEGNTEAFF. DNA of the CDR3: TGCAGCGTTCACTTACTTCCTGGTGAAGGTAACACTGAAGCTTTCTTT. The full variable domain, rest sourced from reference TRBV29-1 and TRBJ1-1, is SAVISQKPSRDICQRGTSLTIQCQVDSQVTMMFWYRQQPGQSLTLIATANQGSEATYESGFVIDKFPISRPNLTFSTLTVSNMSPEDSSIYLCSVHLLPGEGNTEAFFGQGTRLTVV.

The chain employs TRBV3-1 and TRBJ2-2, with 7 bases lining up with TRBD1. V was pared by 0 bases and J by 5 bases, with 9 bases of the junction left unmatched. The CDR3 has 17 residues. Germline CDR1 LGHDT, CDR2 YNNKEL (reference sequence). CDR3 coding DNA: TGTGCCAGCAGCCAAGAAGACAGGGTCGTGAGGACCGGGGAGCTGTTTTTT. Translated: CASSQEDRVVRTGELFF. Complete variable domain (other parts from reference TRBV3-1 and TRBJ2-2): DTAVSQTPKYLVTQMGNDKSIKCEQNLGHDTMYWYKQDSKKFLKIMFSYNNKELIINETVPNRFSPKSPDKAHLNLHINSLELGDSAVYFCASSQEDRVVRTGELFFGEGSRLTVL.

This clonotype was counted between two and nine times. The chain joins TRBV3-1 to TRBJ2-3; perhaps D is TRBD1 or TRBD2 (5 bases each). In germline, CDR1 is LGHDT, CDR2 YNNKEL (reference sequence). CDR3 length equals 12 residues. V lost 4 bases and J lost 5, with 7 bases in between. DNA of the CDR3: TGTGCCAGCAGCCGGGACGGAGATACGCAGTATTTT. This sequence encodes CASSRDGDTQYF.